This is a list of T cell receptor beta chains from one sample in a study of response to subunit inactivated influenza vaccine. One entry per CDR3 protein, called by TCRdb with MiXCR from the RT-PCR reads. Of hundreds of thousands of distinct CDR3 sequences listed, roughly 20% were seen once; the top ten hold approximately 10%. Sequences were derived from PBMCs from blood, sampled around 5 days after vaccination. These receptors all come from a man aged 45 to 65 who received an inactivated influenza vaccine. Each CDR3 is given with its conserved first and last residue. A D gene is named only where the DNA matches it firmly. Only some rows state a clone size, as once, few, many or a class for expanded clones.

cdr3_nt: TGTGCCACCAGTGACGGACAGGGTAACACCGGGGAGCTGTTTTTT
cdr3_aa: CATSDGQGNTGELFF
j_call: TRBJ2-2
v_call: TRBV24-1
clone_size: -
d_call: TRBD1

cdr3_nt: TGTGCCAGCAGTTTAGGACAGGGGCGGGCAGATAAAGGCATTCAGTACTTC
cdr3_aa: CASSLGQGRADKGIQYF
j_call: TRBJ2-4
v_call: TRBV28
clone_size: few
d_call: TRBD1

cdr3_nt: TGCGCCACTTCGGAACAGGGCGCGGGGGAGACCCAGTACTTC
cdr3_aa: CATSEQGAGETQYF
j_call: TRBJ2-5
v_call: TRBV5-1
clone_size: -
d_call: -

cdr3_nt: TGCAGTGCTAGGGCTCCGGGAGGGGTGGATGAGCAGTTCTTC
cdr3_aa: CSARAPGGVDEQFF
j_call: TRBJ2-1
v_call: TRBV20-1
clone_size: few
d_call: TRBD2

cdr3_nt: TGTGCCAGCAGCTTAGACGTGGGGCCTAGCTATGGCTACACCTTC
cdr3_aa: CASSLDVGPSYGYTF
j_call: TRBJ1-2
v_call: TRBV7-9
clone_size: -
d_call: -

cdr3_nt: TGCGCCAGCAGCCCTCAGGAAAGCTCCTACGAGCAGTACTTC
cdr3_aa: CASSPQESSYEQYF
j_call: TRBJ2-7
v_call: TRBV4-1
clone_size: few
d_call: -

cdr3_nt: TGTGCCAGCTCACCCACCGGCCACATGAACACTGAAGCTTTCTTT
cdr3_aa: CASSPTGHMNTEAFF
j_call: TRBJ1-1
v_call: TRBV18
clone_size: few
d_call: -

cdr3_nt: TGTGCCAGCAGTTACACAGGGGGCGAATCCCTTGGCTACGAGCAGTACTTC
cdr3_aa: CASSYTGGESLGYEQYF
j_call: TRBJ2-7
v_call: TRBV6-2/TRBV6-3
clone_size: few
d_call: TRBD1

cdr3_nt: TGCAGCGTTGTAGCAGCGAACACCGGGGAGCTGTTTTTT
cdr3_aa: CSVVAANTGELFF
j_call: TRBJ2-2
v_call: TRBV29-1
clone_size: -
d_call: -

cdr3_nt: TGCAGTGTTCGGGGAAGGGAGGGCACTAACTATGGCTACACCTTC
cdr3_aa: CSVRGREGTNYGYTF
j_call: TRBJ1-2
v_call: TRBV20-1
clone_size: -
d_call: -

cdr3_nt: TGTGCCAGCAGCAAAAGTTGGAGGGAGGACTACGAGCAGTACTTC
cdr3_aa: CASSKSWREDYEQYF
j_call: TRBJ2-7
v_call: TRBV21-1
clone_size: -
d_call: -

cdr3_nt: TGTGCCAGCAGTGTATTACAGGGGGGCGAGCAGTACTTC
cdr3_aa: CASSVLQGGEQYF
j_call: TRBJ2-7
v_call: TRBV2
clone_size: few
d_call: TRBD1

cdr3_nt: TGCAGTGCTAAGGGTGGGGGCGCGGAAAAACTGTTTTTT
cdr3_aa: CSAKGGGAEKLFF
j_call: TRBJ1-4
v_call: TRBV20-1
clone_size: -
d_call: -

cdr3_nt: TGTGCCAGCAGTCAAAGCGGGACCTCCTACGAGCAGTACTTC
cdr3_aa: CASSQSGTSYEQYF
j_call: TRBJ2-7
v_call: TRBV12-3/TRBV12-4
clone_size: -
d_call: TRBD2

cdr3_nt: TGTGCCAGCAGCTTCGCTACAGGGGGCGAGAATGAAAAACTGTTTTTT
cdr3_aa: CASSFATGGENEKLFF
j_call: TRBJ1-4
v_call: TRBV11-3
clone_size: few
d_call: TRBD1

cdr3_nt: TGTGCCAGCGAAGAGGGCCGGAGAGGTGAGCAGTTCTTC
cdr3_aa: CASEEGRRGEQFF
j_call: TRBJ2-1
v_call: TRBV19
clone_size: -
d_call: -

cdr3_nt: TGCGCCAGCAGTGAAGCAGCGGGAGTGGCGGATGAGCAGTTCTTC
cdr3_aa: CASSEAAGVADEQFF
j_call: TRBJ2-1
v_call: TRBV10-2
clone_size: -
d_call: TRBD2

cdr3_nt: TGCGCCAGCAGCTTGGAGGCTAGCGGGAGTGTATACAATGAGCAGTTCTTC
cdr3_aa: CASSLEASGSVYNEQFF
j_call: TRBJ2-1
v_call: TRBV5-1
clone_size: -
d_call: TRBD2

cdr3_nt: TGCGCCAGCAGCCAAGAGCCGCACGGCGCAGTCATGGACTCCTACGAGCAGTACTTC
cdr3_aa: CASSQEPHGAVMDSYEQYF
j_call: TRBJ2-7
v_call: TRBV4-3
clone_size: few
d_call: -

cdr3_nt: TGTGCCAGCAGCGACCGACAGATCTCTGGAAACACCATATATTTT
cdr3_aa: CASSDRQISGNTIYF
j_call: TRBJ1-3
v_call: TRBV13
clone_size: few
d_call: -

cdr3_nt: TGTGCCATCAGGGACACCTCCTACGAGCAGTACTTC
cdr3_aa: CAIRDTSYEQYF
j_call: TRBJ2-7
v_call: TRBV10-3
clone_size: many
d_call: -

cdr3_nt: TGCAGTGCTGAATCTAGCGGGCTCTCCTACGAGCAGCACTTC
cdr3_aa: CSAESSGLSYEQHF
j_call: TRBJ2-7
v_call: TRBV20-1
clone_size: -
d_call: TRBD2

cdr3_nt: TGTGCCAGCAGTTCCACCCGATCTCACCAAGAGACCCAGTACTTC
cdr3_aa: CASSSTRSHQETQYF
j_call: TRBJ2-5
v_call: TRBV6-2/TRBV6-3
clone_size: -
d_call: -

cdr3_nt: TGTGCCAGCAGTTTTGGGAGGTCAGATGAGCAGTTCTTC
cdr3_aa: CASSFGRSDEQFF
j_call: TRBJ2-1
v_call: TRBV28
clone_size: -
d_call: -

cdr3_nt: TGTGCCAGCAGTCCCGGACGCCGAGAGACCCAGTACTTC
cdr3_aa: CASSPGRRETQYF
j_call: TRBJ2-5
v_call: TRBV6-1
clone_size: -
d_call: -

cdr3_nt: TGTGCCACCAGCAGAGATCTCCCGGGGGGAGGGGAGCTGTTTTTT
cdr3_aa: CATSRDLPGGGELFF
j_call: TRBJ2-2
v_call: TRBV15
clone_size: -
d_call: TRBD2

cdr3_nt: TGTGCCAGCAGCGTTAGGGGGCTCGTGTCATACAATGAGCAGTTCTTC
cdr3_aa: CASSVRGLVSYNEQFF
j_call: TRBJ2-1
v_call: TRBV7-6
clone_size: -
d_call: TRBD1

cdr3_nt: TGTGCCAGCAGCTTACGGGACAGGGCAAGTAATTCACCCCTCCACTTT
cdr3_aa: CASSLRDRASNSPLHF
j_call: TRBJ1-6
v_call: TRBV4-2
clone_size: -
d_call: TRBD1

cdr3_nt: TGCGCCAGCAGCCAAGGGGACGGCTCCTACGAGCAGTACTTC
cdr3_aa: CASSQGDGSYEQYF
j_call: TRBJ2-7
v_call: TRBV4-3
clone_size: many
d_call: -

cdr3_nt: TGTGCCAGCAGCCCATCAATTGGGGGGGGAGGAGAGACCCAGTACTTC
cdr3_aa: CASSPSIGGGGETQYF
j_call: TRBJ2-5
v_call: TRBV12-3/TRBV12-4
clone_size: many
d_call: TRBD2

cdr3_nt: TGCAGTGCTAGCCGGGACGGAAGACCTCCTAACTATGGCTACACCTTC
cdr3_aa: CSASRDGRPPNYGYTF
j_call: TRBJ1-2
v_call: TRBV20-1
clone_size: few
d_call: -

cdr3_nt: TGTGCCAGCAGTCCGGTTTTCAGCGGAACTACTAGCACAGATACGCAGTATTTT
cdr3_aa: CASSPVFSGTTSTDTQYF
j_call: TRBJ2-3
v_call: TRBV27
clone_size: few
d_call: -

cdr3_nt: TGTGCCAGCAGCTTAGTCGGGAGCGGGACCGGGGAGCTGTTTTTT
cdr3_aa: CASSLVGSGTGELFF
j_call: TRBJ2-2
v_call: TRBV7-2
clone_size: many
d_call: -

cdr3_nt: TGCAGCGTTGTAGCAGACTCCTACGAGCAGTACTTC
cdr3_aa: CSVVADSYEQYF
j_call: TRBJ2-7
v_call: TRBV29-1
clone_size: many
d_call: -

cdr3_nt: TGTGCCAGCAGTTTCCGACAGGGCGCGAGGGGTGACAGGACCCAGTACTTC
cdr3_aa: CASSFRQGARGDRTQYF
j_call: TRBJ2-5
v_call: TRBV27
clone_size: few
d_call: TRBD1

cdr3_nt: TGCAGTGCGGATGGACAGCTCCTGGGGAATGAGCAGTTCTTC
cdr3_aa: CSADGQLLGNEQFF
j_call: TRBJ2-1
v_call: TRBV20-1
clone_size: -
d_call: -

cdr3_nt: TGTGCCTGGAGTGAGAATGGGAATACCGGGGAGCTGTTTTTT
cdr3_aa: CAWSENGNTGELFF
j_call: TRBJ2-2
v_call: TRBV30
clone_size: -
d_call: -

cdr3_nt: TGTGCCAGCTCACCACCAACGGGGTCAGAAGAGACCCAGTACTTC
cdr3_aa: CASSPPTGSEETQYF
j_call: TRBJ2-5
v_call: TRBV18
clone_size: many
d_call: -

cdr3_nt: TGTGCCAGCAGTTTTCCCACTGAAGCTTTCTTT
cdr3_aa: CASSFPTEAFF
j_call: TRBJ1-1
v_call: TRBV28
clone_size: -
d_call: -

cdr3_nt: TGCAGTGCTAGAGAGGCTAGCGGTCGGGAGCTGTTTTTT
cdr3_aa: CSAREASGRELFF
j_call: TRBJ2-2
v_call: TRBV20-1
clone_size: -
d_call: TRBD2

cdr3_nt: TGTGCCAGCAGCCAGGACAGAGAGAACATTCAGTACTTC
cdr3_aa: CASSQDRENIQYF
j_call: TRBJ2-4
v_call: TRBV11-2
clone_size: -
d_call: -

cdr3_nt: TGCAGTGCGGTGAAACGCTTTAGCTCTGGGGCCAACGTCCTGACTTTC
cdr3_aa: CSAVKRFSSGANVLTF
j_call: TRBJ2-6
v_call: TRBV20-1
clone_size: few
d_call: -

cdr3_nt: TGTGCCAGCAGCCCTAAGGGGACTAGCGGGAGCGATGAGCAGTTCTTC
cdr3_aa: CASSPKGTSGSDEQFF
j_call: TRBJ2-1
v_call: TRBV7-3
clone_size: -
d_call: TRBD2

cdr3_nt: TGTGCCAGCAGTTCGGACATCCGTAGCAATCACCCCCAGCATTTT
cdr3_aa: CASSSDIRSNHPQHF
j_call: TRBJ1-5
v_call: TRBV6-5
clone_size: -
d_call: -

cdr3_nt: TGCGCCAGCAGCTTGGACAGGCGGGTCACCGGGGAGCTGTTTTTT
cdr3_aa: CASSLDRRVTGELFF
j_call: TRBJ2-2
v_call: TRBV5-1
clone_size: -
d_call: -

cdr3_nt: TGCAGTGCTAGTGGGGAGGCAATCTATGGCTACACCTTC
cdr3_aa: CSASGEAIYGYTF
j_call: TRBJ1-2
v_call: TRBV20-1
clone_size: few
d_call: -

cdr3_nt: TGTGCCAGCAGTTTAGTGGCAGGGTATAGCAATCAGCCCCAGCATTTT
cdr3_aa: CASSLVAGYSNQPQHF
j_call: TRBJ1-5
v_call: TRBV12-3/TRBV12-4
clone_size: -
d_call: -

cdr3_nt: TGTGCCAGCAGTTTCCCGGGGGTAATTTCCGATAGCAATCAGCCCCAGCATTTT
cdr3_aa: CASSFPGVISDSNQPQHF
j_call: TRBJ1-5
v_call: TRBV6-7
clone_size: few
d_call: -

cdr3_nt: TGTGCCAGCACCCCCGAGACAGGGAAGAAGGGGGAGGAGCGGGGACGAACCTACGAGCAGTACTTC
cdr3_aa: CASTPETGKKGEERGRTYEQYF
j_call: TRBJ2-7
v_call: TRBV7-4
clone_size: few
d_call: -